The 28 T cell receptor beta chains presented below share a single source sample, sequenced in a study of blood T cell repertoires in COVID-19. TCRdb's copy holds only in-frame clones and misses some; the assay was immunoSEQ multiplex PCR. This table has approximately 130,000 clones, over 70% appearing once. Input material: peripheral blood. The receptors here all came from an elderly man with acute or convalescent COVID-19.

V usage is TRBV30 and J usage is TRBJ2-7; D gene unclear. Germline loops: CDR1 GTSNPN, CDR2 SVGIG (reference sequence). CDR3 length: 13 amino acids. V was clipped by 4 bases and J by 0 bases, with 10 bases between them. The DNA for the CDR3 is TGTGCCTGGACCTTTGGGCACTCCTACGAGCAGTACTTC. Translation gives CAWTFGHSYEQYF.

This clone showed up just a few times. The rearrangement links TRBV6-5 to TRBJ1-1; no clear D. Germline V gives CDR1 MNHEY, CDR2 SVGAGI. V was pared by 5 bases and J by 0 bases, with 10 bases between. The CDR3 contains 14 residues. The CDR3 DNA is TGTGCCAGCAGTCCGAGACTGATGAACACTGAAGCTTTCTTT. Translating gives CASSPRLMNTEAFF.

This clone was observed a few times. V is TRBV3-1 (or the pseudogene TRBV3-2) and J is TRBJ2-7; a weak D match, TRBD1 (6 bases). The CDR3 sequence is 12 residues long. Per germline, CDR1 LGHDT and CDR2 YNNKEL (reference sequence). Trimming shortened V by 4 bases and J by 6 bases, and 10 bases separated the two germline ends. The CDR3 bases are TGTGCCAGCAGCCGGGACAATGGCGAGCAGTACTTC. Protein sequence: CASSRDNGEQYF.

The chain employs TRBV29-1 and TRBJ1-4; the D gene is possibly TRBD1 (6 bases). This CDR3 has 15 amino acids. CDR1 is SQVTM, CDR2 ANQGSEA, per germline. CDR3 loop: CSEPRTEPTNEKLFF. The CDR3 nucleotides read TGCAGTGAACCACGGACAGAACCAACTAATGAAAAACTGTTTTTT.

This clone turned up a few times. CDR3 nucleotides: TGTGCCAGCAGCCGCACCCCCGGGACAGGTACAGATACGCAGTATTTT. Amino acids: CASSRTPGTGTDTQYF. The chain joins TRBV5-4 to TRBJ2-3; TRBD1 matches 8 bases. With V trimmed by 4 bases and J by 3 bases, 10 bases remained unmatched. Per germline, CDR1 SGHNT and CDR2 YYREEE (reference sequence). This CDR3 is 16 amino acids long.

This clone was recorded a few times. The rearrangement links TRBV27 to TRBJ1-6; TRBD1 matches at 7 bases. Germline-derived CDR1 and CDR2 are MNHEY and SMNVEV (reference sequence). Trimming took 6 bases from V and 2 from J; bases not matched to a gene: 7. CDR3 length: 16 amino acids. DNA of the CDR3: TGTGCCAGCAGCCGCGTTACAGGGGCCTATAATTCACCCCTCCACTTT. This sequence encodes CASSRVTGAYNSPLHF.

The chain uses TRBV29-1 and TRBJ1-1; D uncertain. Germline CDR1 and CDR2: SQVTM and ANQGSEA. The CDR3 has 12 amino acids. V dropped 4 bases and J dropped 3 bases, with 9 bases sitting between them. This CDR3 is CSVVRGHTEAFF. CDR3 sequence (DNA): TGCAGCGTTGTGAGAGGGCACACTGAAGCTTTCTTT.

The CDR3 reads CASSRRQTQETQYF. As DNA, the CDR3 is TGTGCCAGCAGCAGAAGACAGACCCAAGAGACCCAGTACTTC. The V gene is TRBV5-6, the J gene TRBJ2-5, with D possibly TRBD1 on 5 matching bases. Trimming took off 4 bases at V and 1 base at J, with 11 bases between the two ends. Germline values: CDR1 SGHDT, CDR2 YYEEEE. The CDR3 extends over 14 amino acids. Variable domain in full (rest from reference TRBV5-6 and TRBJ2-5): DAGVTQSPTHLIKTRGQQVTLRCSPKSGHDTVSWYQQALGQGPQFIFQYYEEEERQRGNFPDRFSGHQFPNYSSELNVNALLLGDSALYLCASSRRQTQETQYFGPGTRLLVL.

The chain recombines TRBV10-3 with TRBJ1-1; no definite D call. V was shortened by 8 bases and J by 2 bases, with 24 bases between the two germline ends. CDR3 size: 17 residues. Germline loops: CDR1 ENHRY, CDR2 SYGVKD. CDR3 bases: TGTGCCATCCGCCCAGTAGAAACAGCAGGAAGAAACACTGAAGCTTTCTTT. It codes for CAIRPVETAGRNTEAFF.

The chain couples TRBV18 to TRBJ2-5; the D gene is possibly TRBD1 (5 bases). V lost 4 bases and J 5 bases, leaving 8 bases between the germline ends. Germline CDR1 is KGHSH and CDR2 is LQKENI. There are 12 residues in the CDR3. In DNA, the CDR3 is TGTGCCAGCTCACGGTGGGGCGAGACCCAGTACTTC. Encoded protein: CASSRWGETQYF.

The chain uses TRBV4-3 and TRBJ2-1; TRBD2 matches at 8 bases. CDR3 length: 16 residues. CDR1 and CDR2 from the germline V gene are LGHNA and YSLEER. V lost 0 bases, J lost 9 bases, and 10 bases stayed unmatched. This chain's CDR3 is CASSQDPFRGGSEQFF. CDR3 nucleotides: TGCGCCAGCAGCCAAGATCCGTTCCGGGGGGGCTCTGAGCAGTTCTTC.

The chain recombines TRBV5-6 with TRBJ1-1; D is perhaps TRBD1 (6 bases). CDR1 and CDR2 from the germline V gene are SGHDT and YYEEEE. V lost 0 bases and J 3 bases, leaving 15 bases between the germline ends. This CDR3 contains 16 residues. CDR3 sequence reads: CASSLAAAGAYTEAFF. The CDR3 DNA sequence: TGTGCCAGCAGCTTGGCAGCGGCAGGGGCGTACACTGAAGCTTTCTTT.

Comments on this clone: A read error may produce the germline difference seen at one junction end. The chain is built from TRBV10-3 and TRBJ1-1; 7 bases are shared with TRBD1. Germline values: CDR1 ENHRY, CDR2 SYGVKD. CDR3 length: 14 amino acids. The CDR3 DNA is TGTGCCATCGGTGAGAGGATGGAAGGGGGCGCTTCTTTCTTT. Its translation: CAIGERMEGGASFF.

The chain is built from TRBV6-2 or TRBV6-3 and TRBJ2-3; 7 nucleotides match TRBD2. Losses at the gene ends were 4 bases for V and 0 bases for J; bases not matched to a gene: 4. Germline CDR1 MNHEY, CDR2 SVGEGT. The CDR3 is 15 amino acids. The CDR3 loop is CASSSQRGSTDTQYF. Written as DNA, the CDR3 is TGTGCCAGCAGTTCTCAGCGGGGAAGCACAGATACGCAGTATTTT.

This rearrangement joins TRBV24-1 to TRBJ1-5, with D possibly matching TRBD1 (5 bases). This CDR3 is built from 19 residues. V was cut by 5 bases and J by 1 base, with 23 bases left in between. CDR1 and CDR2 (germline): KGHDR, SFDVKD. This CDR3 is CATSALRVPLTESNQPQHF. Written as DNA, the CDR3 is TGTGCCACCAGTGCGCTCAGGGTTCCCCTTACGGAAAGCAATCAGCCCCAGCATTTT.

The chain uses TRBV30 and TRBJ2-2; D not certain. This CDR3 comprises 13 residues. Deletions cut 2 bases from V and 6 bases from J, with 10 bases between. Per the germline V gene, CDR1 is GTSNPN and CDR2 is SVGIG (reference sequence). CDR3 region: CAWSQLSAGELFF. CDR3 sequence (DNA): TGTGCCTGGAGTCAACTGTCTGCCGGGGAGCTGTTTTTT. Filled out from reference TRBV30 and TRBJ2-2, the complete variable domain reads SQTIHQWPATLVQPVGSPLSLECTVEGTSNPNLYWYRQAAGRGLQLLFYSVGIGQISSEVPQNLSASRPQDRQFILSSKKLLLSDSGFYLCAWSQLSAGELFFGEGSRLTVL.

This clone has just a few counts. This rearrangement joins TRBV4-1 to TRBJ1-3, with a weak D call TRBD1 (5 bases). Per the germline V gene, CDR1 is MGHRA and CDR2 is YSYEKL. Trimming left V 0 bases short and J 3 bases short, with 9 bases between. This CDR3 contains 15 residues. The CDR3 reads CASSQDQGNGNTIYF. The DNA for the CDR3 is TGCGCCAGCAGCCAAGATCAGGGAAATGGAAACACCATATATTTT.

The rearrangement uses TRBV5-4 and TRBJ2-1, with TRBD2 matching 8 bases. Per germline, CDR1 SGHNT and CDR2 YYREEE (reference sequence). This CDR3 contains 16 residues. The J segment lost 10 bases and the V segment lost 8 bases, leaving 20 bases of the junction unmatched. CDR3 DNA sequence: TGTGCCAGAGACCTCCCCTCGGGCGGGGGGCCCGGGGAGCAGTTCTTC. Its translation: CARDLPSGGGPGEQFF.

The table lists this clone with a count of one. This rearrangement joins TRBV7-2 to TRBJ1-5; perhaps TRBD1 as D (6 bases). Trimming took 2 bases from V and 7 from J, leaving 12 bases between them. Germline CDR1 reads SGHTA; CDR2 reads FQGNSA. CDR3 size: 14 residues. This chain's CDR3 is CASSLSRDTQPQHF. The CDR3 nucleotides read TGTGCCAGCAGCTTATCCCGGGACACCCAGCCCCAGCATTTT. The whole variable domain, filled in from reference TRBV7-2 and TRBJ1-5, reads GAGVSQSPSNKVTEKGKDVELRCDPISGHTALYWYRQSLGQGLEFLIYFQGNSAPDKSGLPSDRFSAERTGGSVSTLTIQRTQQEDSAVYLCASSLSRDTQPQHFGDGTRLSIL.

The J gene is TRBJ1-1, the V gene TRBV4-2, with 7 positions matching TRBD1. The CDR3 has 14 residues. Germline CDR1 reads LGHNA; CDR2 reads YNFKEQ. After removal of 0 bases from V and 7 bases from J, the junction contained 5 bases not matched to a gene. The CDR3 here is CASSQDGTVIEAFF. CDR3 DNA sequence: TGTGCCAGCAGCCAAGACGGGACAGTCATTGAAGCTTTCTTT.

This chain links TRBV13 with TRBJ2-7; TRBD1 matches at 9 bases. The CDR3 loop spans 16 amino acids. With V trimmed by 2 bases and J by 5 bases, 10 bases remained unmatched. CDR1 PRHDT and CDR2 FYEKMQ come from the germline V gene (reference sequence). DNA of the CDR3: TGTGCCAGCAGCTTATTTAGGGGACAGGGTATCCACGAGCAGTACTTC. Protein: CASSLFRGQGIHEQYF. Drawing the rest from reference TRBV13 and TRBJ2-7, the complete variable domain is AAGVIQSPRHLIKEKRETATLKCYPIPRHDTVYWYQQGPGQDPQFLISFYEKMQSDKGSIPDRFSAQQFSDYHSELNMSSLELGDSALYFCASSLFRGQGIHEQYFGPGTRLTVT.

The rearrangement links TRBV29-1 to TRBJ1-2; 7 positions agree with TRBD1. The ends lost 3 bases at V and 7 bases at J; junction bases unmatched: 5. From germline, CDR1 is SQVTM and CDR2 ANQGSEA. This CDR3 comprises 12 residues. The CDR3 DNA reads as TGCAGCGTTGAGGAGGGGGCGTCTGGCTACACCTTC. This sequence encodes CSVEEGASGYTF.

In this sample, this clone turned up a few times. J is TRBJ1-5 and V is TRBV19, with D maybe TRBD1 (5 bases). V shed 7 bases and J shed 6 bases, with 13 bases lying between them. This CDR3 is 13 amino acids long. CDR1 is LNHDA and CDR2 is SQIVND in the germline V gene (reference sequence). CDR3 sequence: CASTPPGGQPQHF. CDR3 sequence (DNA): TGTGCCAGTACCCCCCCCGGGGGTCAGCCCCAGCATTTT.

This clone was picked up one time. The chain is built from TRBV6-2 or TRBV6-3 and TRBJ2-3, with 7 nucleotides matching TRBD1. The junction had 26 bases not matched to a gene; V was cut back by 5 bases and J by 3 bases. The CDR3 runs to 21 residues. From germline, CDR1 is MNHEY and CDR2 SVGEGT. Here the CDR3 DNA reads TGTGCCAGCAGTACCACCCGAGGGGGCGGACGGACGGGCACGACTACAGATACGCAGTATTTT. Translating it yields CASSTTRGGGRTGTTTDTQYF.

The chain couples TRBV6-5 to TRBJ1-1, with D maybe TRBD1 (5 bases). The V gene lost 0 bases and the J gene lost 10 bases, with 15 bases spanning the gap. Germline V CDR1 and CDR2: MNHEY, SVGAGI. This CDR3 comprises 14 residues. This CDR3 reads CASSYSTEGQIAFF. The CDR3 DNA follows: TGTGCCAGCAGTTACTCGACGGAGGGGCAGATAGCTTTCTTT.

The table lists this clone with many counts. Other DNA sequences of this sample code for an identical CDR3. Written as DNA, the CDR3 is TGTGCCAGCAGCCTAACGACAGGGGTCTACGAGCAGTACTTC. This sequence encodes CASSLTTGVYEQYF. The gene calls are TRBV7-9 and TRBJ2-7; 8 bases align to TRBD1. This CDR3 comprises 14 residues. Germline CDR1 reads SEHNR; CDR2 reads FQNEAQ (reference sequence). Losses at the gene ends were 5 bases for V and 3 bases for J; bases not matched to a gene: 6.

This chain uses TRBV11-2 with TRBJ2-7; tentative D call: TRBD2 (5 bases). The germline V and J ends were trimmed by 5 bases and 6 bases, with 14 bases remaining between them. The CDR3 is made up of 13 amino acids. From germline, CDR1 is SGHAT and CDR2 FQNNGV. CDR3 nucleotide sequence: TGTGCCAGCAGCCCGCCGGGGTACGGCGAGCAGTACTTC. It codes for CASSPPGYGEQYF.

This rearrangement joins TRBV28 to TRBJ2-7, with a tentative D call TRBD1 (6 bases). V was clipped by 1 base and J by 4 bases, with 14 bases between them. This CDR3 region has 15 residues. CDR1 is MDHEN and CDR2 is SYDVKM in the germline V gene. The CDR3 DNA sequence: TGTGCCAGCAGTTTATTAGCTCAGGGGATATACGAGCAGTACTTC. Encoded protein: CASSLLAQGIYEQYF.